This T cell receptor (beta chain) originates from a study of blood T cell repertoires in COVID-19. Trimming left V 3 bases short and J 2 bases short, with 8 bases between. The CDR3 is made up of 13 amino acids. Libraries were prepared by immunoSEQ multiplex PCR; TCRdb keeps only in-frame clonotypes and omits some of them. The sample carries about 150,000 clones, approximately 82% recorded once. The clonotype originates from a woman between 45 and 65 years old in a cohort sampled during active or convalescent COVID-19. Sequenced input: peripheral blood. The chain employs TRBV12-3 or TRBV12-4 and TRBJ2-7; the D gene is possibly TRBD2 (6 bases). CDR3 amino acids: CASSFSGTYEQYF. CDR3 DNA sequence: TGTGCCAGCAGTTTTAGCGGCACCTACGAGCAGTACTTC.